Listed below are T cell receptor beta chains from one sample, sequenced in a study of cytomegalovirus exposure and HLA in healthy donors. Sequencing was performed with immunoSEQ multiplex PCR; in TCRdb, only in-frame clones are kept and a portion is missing. The sample contains 160,000 or so clones, just under 80% of which appear only once. Sequencing was done on a sample of PBMCs. These receptors were taken from a man under 40 in good health and CMV-seronegative. CDR3s include the opening cysteine and the closing phenylalanine or tryptophan. A D gene is named only where the DNA matches it firmly. Size is stated for part of the rows, as once, few or many counts, or as a class when the clone is expanded.

J gene	V gene	D gene	clone size	CDR3 DNA	CDR3 protein
TRBJ2-1	TRBV6-5	-	-	TGTGCCAGCAGTTACTCGACGCTCACAGACAATGAGCAGTTCTTC	CASSYSTLTDNEQFF
TRBJ2-1	TRBV7-2	TRBD2	-	TGTGCCAGCACTGTAGCGGGTAGGTACAATGAGCAGTTCTTC	CASTVAGRYNEQFF
TRBJ2-5	TRBV6-5	TRBD2	-	TGTGCCAGCATGCGGGGGGAGAGTGTGGAGACCCAGTACTTC	CASMRGESVETQYF
TRBJ2-7	TRBV27	-	-	TGTGCCAGCAGGCCCCAGGGTTTGGGTCCCTACGAGCAGTACTTC	CASRPQGLGPYEQYF
TRBJ2-2	TRBV28	TRBD2	-	TGTGCCAGCAGTTCCGGACTAGCGGGGGTTTACGGGGAGCTGTTTTTT	CASSSGLAGVYGELFF
TRBJ2-7	TRBV2	-	-	TGTGCCAGCGGCTTTCAGGGGACAAGCTACGAGCAGTACTTC	CASGFQGTSYEQYF
TRBJ2-1	TRBV11-2	-	-	TGTGCCAGCAGCCCGGGAGCCTACAATGAGCAGTTCTTC	CASSPGAYNEQFF
TRBJ1-5	TRBV2	-	-	TGTGCCAGCAGTGAAGCGCGGGGGGCGAAGCCCCAGCATTTT	CASSEARGAKPQHF
TRBJ1-2	TRBV7-3	TRBD1	-	TGTGCCAGCAGCGAACGGACAGGGAACGGCTACACCTTC	CASSERTGNGYTF
TRBJ2-3	TRBV30	TRBD2	-	TGTGCCTGGAGTGCGGGGACTAGCGGGAGTTATACGCAGTATTTT	CAWSAGTSGSYTQYF
TRBJ1-5	TRBV27	-	-	TGTGCCAGCAGTCCATCCCCAGGGCGTAGCAATCAGCCCCAGCATTTT	CASSPSPGRSNQPQHF
TRBJ2-3	TRBV6-5	-	-	TGTGCCAGCAGTTACTCGAAGATCCCTAGCGTCGATACGCAGTATTTT	CASSYSKIPSVDTQYF
TRBJ2-5	TRBV7-6	-	-	TGTGCCAGCAGCCGTAGGGGGCAAGAGACCCAGTACTTC	CASSRRGQETQYF
TRBJ2-2	TRBV7-8	TRBD2	-	TGTGCCAGCAGCCCTGGACTAGCGGGGCCCTACGGGGAGCTGTTTTTT	CASSPGLAGPYGELFF
TRBJ2-3	TRBV7-9	-	-	TGTGCCAGCAGCTTGCCAGGGACGCAGTATTTT	CASSLPGTQYF
TRBJ1-1	TRBV2	-	-	TGTGCCACAGGGAACACTGAAGCTTTCTTT	CATGNTEAFF
TRBJ1-5	TRBV6-6	-	-	TGTGCCAGCTCCTATCGGGACACTAATCAGCCCCAGCATTTT	CASSYRDTNQPQHF
TRBJ2-7	TRBV9	TRBD1	-	TGTGCCAGCAGCCCAGCGGGACAGGGGGCCTACGAGCAGTACTTC	CASSPAGQGAYEQYF
TRBJ1-2	TRBV6-4	-	-	TGTGCCAGCAGTGACTCGACAGCGACCGAGGGCTACACCTTC	CASSDSTATEGYTF
TRBJ2-7	TRBV7-2	-	-	TGTGCCAGCAGCTCCGAGTCGGGGGGCCGGGTGACGCAGTACTTC	CASSSESGGRVTQYF
TRBJ2-7	TRBV2	TRBD1	-	TGTGCCAGCGGCAGCCAGGGGGCCGAGCAGTACTTC	CASGSQGAEQYF
TRBJ2-1	TRBV27	TRBD2	once	TGTGCCAGCAGTATTAGCGGGTCCTACAATGAGCAGTTCTTC	CASSISGSYNEQFF
TRBJ2-7	TRBV7-2	TRBD1	-	TGCGCCAGCAGCTGGACAGGGCTCGAGCAGTACTTC	CASSWTGLEQYF
TRBJ1-6	TRBV28	-	-	TGTGCCAGCCGACAGACTAATTCACCCCTCCACTTT	CASRQTNSPLHF
TRBJ2-5	TRBV4-1	-	-	TGCGCCAGCAGCCAAGTAGTGTCAGGGGTAGGGGAGACCCAGTACTTC	CASSQVVSGVGETQYF
TRBJ1-5	TRBV5-1	TRBD1	-	TGCGCCAGCAGCCCCGGGACAGGGGGCAATCAGCCCCAGCATTTT	CASSPGTGGNQPQHF
TRBJ2-1	TRBV10-1	TRBD2	-	TGCGCCAGCAGTGAGGCTAGCGGACACAATGAGCAGTTCTTC	CASSEASGHNEQFF
TRBJ2-5	TRBV7-9	TRBD2	-	TGTGCCAGCAGCTCCACTCCGGGACTAGCTGGGGAGACCCAGTACTTC	CASSSTPGLAGETQYF
TRBJ2-3	TRBV28	TRBD2	-	TGTGCCAGCAGTTTATGGGCCACTTCGACTAGCGGGGAGACAGATACGCAGTATTTT	CASSLWATSTSGETDTQYF
TRBJ2-7	TRBV6-1	TRBD2	-	TGTGCCAGCAGTGAAGCGGTGGCGGAGCCCGGGACTAGCGGGATTTACGAGCAGTACTTC	CASSEAVAEPGTSGIYEQYF
TRBJ2-2	TRBV2	TRBD2	-	TGTGCCAGCAGTAAGGGTAGCGGGGGGAACACCGGGGAGCTGTTTTTT	CASSKGSGGNTGELFF
TRBJ2-1	TRBV7-3	-	-	TGTGCCAGCAGCCCCCCAGGTCCCTACAATGAGCAGTTCTTC	CASSPPGPYNEQFF